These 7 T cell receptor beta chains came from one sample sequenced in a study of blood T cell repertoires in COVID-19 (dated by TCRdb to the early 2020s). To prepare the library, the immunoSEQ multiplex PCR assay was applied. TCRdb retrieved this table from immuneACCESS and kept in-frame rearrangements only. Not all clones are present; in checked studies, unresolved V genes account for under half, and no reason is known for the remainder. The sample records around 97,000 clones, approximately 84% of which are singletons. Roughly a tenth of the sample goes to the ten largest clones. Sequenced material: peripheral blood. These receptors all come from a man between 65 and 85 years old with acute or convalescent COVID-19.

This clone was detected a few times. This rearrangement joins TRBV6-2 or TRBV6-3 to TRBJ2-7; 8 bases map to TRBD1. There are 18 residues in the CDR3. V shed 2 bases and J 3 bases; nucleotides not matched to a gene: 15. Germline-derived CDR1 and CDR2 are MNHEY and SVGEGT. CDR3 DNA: TGTGCCAGCAGTTACAAGGTTGGCCGGGACAGGCGTTTCTACGAGCAGTACTTC. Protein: CASSYKVGRDRRFYEQYF.

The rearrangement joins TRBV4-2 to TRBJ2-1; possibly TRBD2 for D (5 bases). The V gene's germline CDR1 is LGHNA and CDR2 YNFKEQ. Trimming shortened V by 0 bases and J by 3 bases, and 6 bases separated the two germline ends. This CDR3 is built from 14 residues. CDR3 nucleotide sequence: TGTGCCAGCAGCCAAGATGGACTCTACAATGAGCAGTTCTTC. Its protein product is CASSQDGLYNEQFF.

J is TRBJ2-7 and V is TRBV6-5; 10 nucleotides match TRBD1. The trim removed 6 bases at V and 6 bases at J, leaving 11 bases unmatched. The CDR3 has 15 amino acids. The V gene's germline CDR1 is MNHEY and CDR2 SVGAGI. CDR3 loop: CASSHRDRGGGEQYF. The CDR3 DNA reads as TGTGCCAGCAGCCACCGGGACAGGGGAGGTGGCGAGCAGTACTTC.

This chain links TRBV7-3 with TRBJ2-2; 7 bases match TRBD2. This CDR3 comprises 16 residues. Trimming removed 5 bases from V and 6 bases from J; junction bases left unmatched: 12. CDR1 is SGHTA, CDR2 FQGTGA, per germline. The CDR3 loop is CASSVHSGTNAGELFF. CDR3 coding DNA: TGTGCCAGCAGCGTCCATTCCGGGACTAATGCCGGGGAGCTGTTTTTT.

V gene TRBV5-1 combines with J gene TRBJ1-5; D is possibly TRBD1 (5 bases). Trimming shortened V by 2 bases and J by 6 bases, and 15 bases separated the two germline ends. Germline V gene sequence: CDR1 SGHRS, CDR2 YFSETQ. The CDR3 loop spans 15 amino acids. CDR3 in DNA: TGCGCCAGCAGCTTAGGAGCGCCGGGGGGTCAGCCCCAGCATTTT. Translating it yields CASSLGAPGGQPQHF.

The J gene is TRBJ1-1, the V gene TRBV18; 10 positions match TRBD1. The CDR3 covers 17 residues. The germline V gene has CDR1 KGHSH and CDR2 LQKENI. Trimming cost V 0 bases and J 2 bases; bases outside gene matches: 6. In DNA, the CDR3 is TGTGCCAGCTCACCACCCGGGACAGGGGCGGGAAACACTGAAGCTTTCTTT. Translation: CASSPPGTGAGNTEAFF.

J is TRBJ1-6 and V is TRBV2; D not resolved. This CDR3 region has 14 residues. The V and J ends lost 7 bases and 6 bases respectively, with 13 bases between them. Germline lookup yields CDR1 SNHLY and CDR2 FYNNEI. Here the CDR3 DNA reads TGTGCCAGCACTCCTCGACACAGTAATTCACCCCTCCACTTT. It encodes CASTPRHSNSPLHF.